This T cell receptor (beta chain) originates from a study of blood T cell repertoires in COVID-19 (dated by TCRdb to the early 2020s). In the study overall: Samples covering the acute and convalescent phases of COVID-19 were provided by collaborators in the United States, Italy and Spain. Deeply sampled blood TCRbeta repertoires from subjects exposed to, actively infected with, or recovered from COVID-19 were included in the dataset. Samples were obtained from the ongoing ImmuneRACE study (first 160 participants) and from about 1,300 subjects provided by 6 global collaborators. Where HLA class I and class II types were available, the types were taken from metadata supplied by the sample provider, not from assay-based typing. The material from the prospective study consisted of cDNA or gDNA derived from T cells, B-cell-depleted T cells, or PBMCs. Nearly every sample came with metadata listing a de-identified subject ID, COVID-19 status, age in years and sex. The repertoires were released in a freely available public database intended as a resource for research on the immune response to SARS-CoV-2. Summary of the overall study and its limitations: The quantity of clinical and demographic metadata differed by source and by participant and was supplied without curation.

Counted from cysteine to phenylalanine, this CDR3 has 16 amino acids. Only the CDR3 portion is preserved as DNA: 48 bases, with reading frame beginning at the first base. V is trimmed back by 7 bases and J by 7 bases, and the junction contains 11 bases that no gene match accounts for. As encoded in the germline V gene, CDR1 is MDHEN while CDR2 is SYDVKM. TCRbeta CDR3 regions were amplified from genomic DNA by means of the immunoSEQ Assay, a bias-controlled multiplex PCR. Regarding the original processing steps: Within the assay, amplification of reference gene primers was used to estimate how many nucleated cells each sample contained. To quantify the absolute abundance of each unique TCRbeta CDR3 rearrangement, sequence reads were collapsed and filtered. For each sample, productive Simpson clonality was calculated as the square root of Simpson's diversity index across productive rearrangements. TCRdb holds this immuneACCESS table with in-frame rearrangements only. Some clones are missing; in checked studies, unresolved V genes explain under half, and the rest has no known cause. That table gives V, J and clone size, and the DNA gave D and trimming. Across this sample there are fewer than 250,000 clones, with approximately 86% seen only once. Of the sample, around 3% is held by the ten largest clones.

Each collaborating institution followed its own protocols to collect whole blood in K2EDTA tubes. Collaborator samples were shipped for TCRbeta analysis as frozen whole blood, isolated PBMCs, or DNA extracted from either sample type. Comments on this clone: Its specific antigen is unknown. Base qualities are not at hand, and no much larger clone is one base apart.

The TCR originated in a man aged 60 to 75 with acute or convalescent COVID-19. The chain uses TRBV28 and TRBJ1-4; 11 bases in the junction line up with TRBD1. What was sequenced was peripheral blood. The sequence in DNA is TGTGCCAGCAACACCATCGGGACAGGGGGTCCTGAAAAACTGTTTTTT. This encodes CASNTIGTGGPEKLFF.